This T cell receptor beta chain is drawn from a study of blood T cell repertoires in COVID-19. Source study methods: By means of reference gene primer amplification, nucleated cell counts were estimated. Assay used: immunoSEQ multiplex PCR; TCRdb lists only in-frame clones, some missing. V, J and clone size derive from that table, while D and trimming were established from the DNA sequence. The table shows about 210,000 clones, with just over 85% occurring only once. The material sequenced was PBMCs or T cells enriched from blood (not recorded which). The receptor was derived from a woman in her 40s with acute COVID-19.

The CDR3 bases are TGTGCCAGTGGAACGACAGGACCCTACGAGCAGTACTTC. Translation: CASGTTGPYEQYF. V is TRBV19 and J is TRBJ2-7; a possible D gene is TRBD1 (6 bases). CDR3 length equals 13 residues. Germline V gives CDR1 LNHDA, CDR2 SQIVND (reference sequence). The V and J ends lost 8 bases and 2 bases respectively, with 13 bases between them.